These T cell receptor beta chains were read from a single sample in a study of T cells after yellow fever vaccination. MiXCR, run by TCRdb on the 5' RACE reads, gives a single entry per CDR3 protein. There are 450,000 to 650,000 distinct CDR3 sequences in the sample; roughly 14% occur only once, and 11% to 15% lies in the top ten. Sequenced material: PBMCs, taken on the day of the yellow fever booster vaccination. These receptors came from a man aged 25-45 years who received the YFV17D yellow fever vaccine. Each CDR3 is given with its conserved first and last residue. A D gene is named only where the DNA matches it firmly. Expanded clones are given a class, and other clones once, few, many or no size at all.

>NA|TRBJ2-2|TRBV7-3|17|few
CASSSTSGTVPTGELFF
TGTGCCAGCAGCTCCACATCCGGGACTGTACCCACCGGGGAGCTGTTTTTT
>NA|TRBJ1-3|TRBV12-3/TRBV12-4|15|NA
CASTPFSVDGNTIYF
TGTGCCAGCACCCCTTTTAGTGTCGACGGAAACACCATATATTTT
>TRBD1|TRBJ2-1|TRBV9|16|NA
CASSDGTGTSYNEQFF
TGTGCCAGCAGCGACGGGACAGGCACTTCCTACAATGAGCAGTTCTTC
>TRBD1|TRBJ2-1|TRBV29-1|13|few
CSVGQGGANEQFF
TGCAGCGTCGGACAGGGCGGGGCAAATGAGCAGTTCTTC
>NA|TRBJ2-7|TRBV7-2|14|NA
CASKRAESSYEQYF
TGTGCCAGCAAGAGAGCGGAGAGCTCCTACGAGCAGTACTTC
>TRBD2|TRBJ2-3|TRBV20-1|18|NA
CCARDASGRFGGTDTQYF
TGCTGTGCTAGAGATGCTAGCGGGAGGTTCGGGGGCACAGATACGCAGTATTTT
>TRBD1|TRBJ2-1|TRBV7-2|12|NA
CASSLTGQGQFF
TGTGCCAGCAGCCTAACGGGACAGGGACAGTTCTTC
>TRBD2|TRBJ2-4|TRBV4-2|15|NA
CASSQESLAAGSQYF
TGTGCCAGCAGCCAAGAATCGCTAGCGGCCGGGTCACAGTACTTC
>NA|TRBJ2-7|TRBV10-3|12|few
CAISESGPEQYF
TGTGCCATCAGTGAGTCAGGGCCCGAGCAGTACTTC
>NA|TRBJ1-2|TRBV20-1|15|few
CSAREIGQGSYGYTF
TGCAGTGCTAGAGAAATTGGGCAGGGCTCCTATGGCTACACCTTC
>NA|TRBJ2-3|TRBV28|12|NA
CASRLRGDTQYF
TGTGCCAGCAGACTCCGGGGAGATACGCAGTATTTT
>NA|TRBJ2-1|TRBV7-2|15|few
CASTAGVISSNEQFF
TGTGCCAGCACCGCCGGAGTAATTAGTTCAAATGAGCAGTTCTTC
>NA|TRBJ2-3|TRBV6-5|14|NA
CASSYLDWGHTQYF
TGTGCCAGCAGTTACCTAGATTGGGGGCATACGCAGTATTTT
>NA|TRBJ1-1|TRBV7-2|17|many
CASSPTRAYLVNTEAFF
TGTGCCAGCAGCCCCACCCGGGCCTATCTCGTGAACACTGAAGCTTTCTTT
>NA|TRBJ2-3|TRBV18|14|few
CASSPKSKEDTQYF
TGTGCCAGCTCACCTAAATCCAAAGAAGATACGCAGTATTTT
>TRBD2|TRBJ2-7|TRBV12-3/TRBV12-4|14|few
CASSTWGTRNEQYF
TGTGCCAGCAGTACCTGGGGGACTAGGAACGAGCAGTACTTC
>TRBD2|TRBJ2-7|TRBV4-2|15|many
CASSPQREGSYEQYF
TGTGCCAGCAGCCCTCAGCGGGAGGGATCCTACGAGCAGTACTTC
>TRBD1|TRBJ1-1|TRBV7-2|14|few
CASGRTGLKTEAFF
TGTGCCAGCGGCCGGACAGGATTAAAGACTGAAGCTTTCTTT
>TRBD2|TRBJ2-3|TRBV20-1|14|NA
CSAPTSGSSDTQYF
TGCAGTGCCCCGACTAGCGGGAGCTCAGATACGCAGTATTTT
>NA|TRBJ2-2|TRBV6-1|16|few
CASTASPSAYTGELFF
TGTGCCAGCACCGCCTCGCCTAGCGCGTACACCGGGGAGCTGTTTTTT
>NA|TRBJ1-2|TRBV6-2/TRBV6-3|15|few
CASSYGAAGVNGYTF
TGTGCCAGCAGTTACGGTGCGGCAGGGGTGAATGGCTACACCTTC
>TRBD2|TRBJ2-1|TRBV12-3/TRBV12-4|16|many
CASSIPGLAGNNEQFF
TGTGCCAGCAGTATCCCGGGACTAGCGGGAAACAATGAGCAGTTCTTC
>NA|TRBJ2-1|TRBV3-1|13|NA
CASSQDLGSEQFF
TGTGCCAGCAGCCAAGATCTCGGTTCTGAGCAGTTCTTC